The subject of this entry is one TCR beta chain. Its antigen is undetermined. The protocol was immunoSEQ multiplex PCR, while the TCRdb copy is restricted to in-frame clones and leaves out a portion. The repertoire includes 100,000 or so clones, roughly 87% of them detected once, and 15% to 20% sits in the top ten. Time point here: cycle 4 day 1 (C4D1), after five to seven weeks of nivolumab. With no exception, relapse followed autologous stem cell transplantation in all patients, and brentuximab vedotin exposure varied. This specimen comes from a study of PD-1 blockade in classical Hodgkin lymphoma. Across the whole study: Patients had nivolumab dosed at 3 mg/kg, delivered intravenously every 2 weeks. The study, taken as a whole, reports: Still unresolved is the cause of the repertoire differences, which may be disease activity or prior therapy. Significantly greater TCR diversity emerged by C4D1 in CD4+ cells but not CD8+ cells.

Looked up from germline, CDR1 is MNHEY and CDR2 is SVGAGI. Trimming removed 0 bases at V and 4 bases at J, with 7 bases between. This CDR3 has 14 residues. This clonotype was sampled from a human donor with classical Hodgkin lymphoma. The chain couples TRBV6-5 to TRBJ2-1; a possible D gene is TRBD1 (5 bases). This specimen was peripheral blood mononuclear cells (PBMCs), taken before the fourth cycle of nivolumab. The CDR3 DNA reads as TGTGCCAGCAGTTACTCGCAGGGATACAATGAGCAGTTCTTC. This codes for CASSYSQGYNEQFF.